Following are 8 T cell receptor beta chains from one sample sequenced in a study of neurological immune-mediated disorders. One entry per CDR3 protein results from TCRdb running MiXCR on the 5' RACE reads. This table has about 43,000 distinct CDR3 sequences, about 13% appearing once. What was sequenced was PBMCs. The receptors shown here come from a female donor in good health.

The CDR3 sequence: CATSDQPNEQFF. As DNA, the CDR3 is TGTGCCACCAGTGACCAACCCAATGAGCAGTTCTTC. The chain has TRBV24-1 and TRBJ2-1; D unclear. The V and J ends lost 4 bases and 6 bases respectively, with 6 bases between them. The CDR3 is 12 residues long. CDR1 KGHDR and CDR2 SFDVKD come from the germline V gene.

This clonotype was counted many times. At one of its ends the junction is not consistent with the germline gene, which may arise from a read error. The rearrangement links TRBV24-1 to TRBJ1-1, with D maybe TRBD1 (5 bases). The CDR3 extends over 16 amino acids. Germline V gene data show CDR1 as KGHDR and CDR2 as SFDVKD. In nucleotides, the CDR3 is TGTGCCACCAGTGGACCGGGACCCAGTGGGAACTCTGAAGCTTTCTTT. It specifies CATSGPGPSGNSEAFF.

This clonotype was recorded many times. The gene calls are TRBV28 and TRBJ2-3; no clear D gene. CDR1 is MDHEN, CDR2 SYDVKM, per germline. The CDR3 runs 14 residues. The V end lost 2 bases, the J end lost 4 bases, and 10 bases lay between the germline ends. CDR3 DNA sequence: TGTGCCAGCAGTTTAGTCCTAACGCCAGATACGCAGTATTTT. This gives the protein CASSLVLTPDTQYF.

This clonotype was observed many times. CDR3 nucleotide sequence: TGCGCCAGCAGCTTGGAGGAGCATCAGCCCCAGCATTTT. This codes for CASSLEEHQPQHF. The rearrangement joins TRBV5-1 to TRBJ1-5; D ambiguous. CDR3 length: 13 amino acids. Trimming left V 0 bases short and J 5 bases short, with 6 bases between. Germline V gene data show CDR1 as SGHRS and CDR2 as YFSETQ. The full variable domain, rest sourced from reference TRBV5-1 and TRBJ1-5, is KAGVTQTPRYLIKTRGQQVTLSCSPISGHRSVSWYQQTPGQGLQFLFEYFSETQRNKGNFPGRFSGRQFSNSRSEMNVSTLELGDSALYLCASSLEEHQPQHFGDGTRLSIL.

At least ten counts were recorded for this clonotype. The DNA of the CDR3 is TGTGCCAGCAGTTTAAACGGGGGGGCCGGGGATGAGCAGTTCTTC. This gives the protein CASSLNGGAGDEQFF. V gene TRBV6-4 combines with J gene TRBJ2-1, with TRBD2 identical over 8 bases. This CDR3 has 15 amino acids. Germline trimming cut 5 bases from V and 8 bases from J; bases unmatched to any gene: 11. Per germline, CDR1 MRHNA and CDR2 SNTAGT.

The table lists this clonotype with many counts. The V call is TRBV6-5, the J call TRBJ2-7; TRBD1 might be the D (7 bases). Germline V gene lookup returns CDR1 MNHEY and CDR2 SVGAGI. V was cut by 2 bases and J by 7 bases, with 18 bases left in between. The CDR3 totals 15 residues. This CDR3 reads CASSYEDGGQREQYF. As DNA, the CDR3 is TGTGCCAGCAGTTACGAGGACGGGGGACAGCGGGAGCAGTACTTC.

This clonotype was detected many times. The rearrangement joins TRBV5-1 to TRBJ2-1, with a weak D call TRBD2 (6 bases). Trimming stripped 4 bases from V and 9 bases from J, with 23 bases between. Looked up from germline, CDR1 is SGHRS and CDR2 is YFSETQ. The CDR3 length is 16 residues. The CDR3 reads CASSDSSGRFDGEQFF. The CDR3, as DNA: TGCGCCAGCAGCGATTCTTCAGGGAGGTTCGACGGTGAGCAGTTCTTC.

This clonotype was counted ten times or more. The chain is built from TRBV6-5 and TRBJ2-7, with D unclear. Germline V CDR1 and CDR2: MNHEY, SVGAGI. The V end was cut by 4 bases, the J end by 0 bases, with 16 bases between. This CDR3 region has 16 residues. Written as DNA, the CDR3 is TGTGCCAGCAGTTCCTCCTTCATTAGTAGCTCCTACGAGCAGTACTTC. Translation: CASSSSFISSSYEQYF.